This T cell receptor (beta chain) was obtained from a study of T cell responses to AZD1222 COVID-19 vaccine (dated by TCRdb to the early 2020s). Background on the whole study: AZD1222 recipients given second doses at about 4 weeks or at about 12 weeks were pooled, since spike-specific TCR depth and breadth were not found to differ between the two schedules. TCR sequencing covered 230 to 250 trial participants: approximately 200 given two doses of AZD1222 and 26 given two doses of MenACWY control vaccine. Enrollment into the trials was organized by age into subgroups of 18-55, 56-69 and 70-plus years, and those subgroups contained approximately 150, 30 and 60 TCR-sequenced participants, respectively.

Notes on this clone: Its antigen is still unknown. No base quality information exists; no much larger clone differs at one position.

CDR1 and CDR2 are read off the germline V gene as MGHRA and YSYEKL. Trimming removed 0 bases from V and 4 bases from J, leaving 10 bases between the germline ends. The CDR3 runs 15 residues from the cysteine to the phenylalanine. Only the CDR3 portion is preserved as DNA: 45 bases, with reading frame beginning at the first base. The CDR3 regions of human TCRbeta chains were subjected to immunosequencing. On the authors' methods: Repertoire TCRs were checked for matches against a reference library of SARS-CoV-2-specific TCRs that had been generated using the MIRA antigen-specificity platform. Breadth was defined as the fraction of unique TCRs that were SARS-CoV-2-associated, and depth was defined as the fraction of total T cells that were SARS-CoV-2-associated. Using the MIRA data, each spike-specific TCR was mapped to the spike region that the TCR reacts to and placed in a CD4 or CD8 class. Log10-transformed breadth and depth values were compared by one-way ANOVA with Sidak's multiple comparisons tests. What TCRdb holds here is the immuneACCESS table cut down to in-frame rearrangements. Part of the clones is not present; checked against another copy, under half of the missing clones reflect an unresolved V gene, and the others are unexplained. From that table come the V and J calls and clone size; the DNA was used to work out D and trimming. This sample has roughly 150,000 clones in its table, and around 92% of those were observed once. Less than 2.5% of the sample belongs to the ten largest clones.

Reading the label with the study, this specimen's time point is: baseline before first vaccination. Samples from vaccinated people were obtained from the UK trials COV001 and COV002, which included a single-blind randomized controlled phase 2/3 trial of AZD1222 (ChAdOx1 nCoV-19) in healthy adults. Trial participant PBMC samples were collected at day 0 and day 28 after the second dose for TCRbeta chain sequencing. The investigation overall reported the following: No day 14 peak-response samples were available, so repertoires were characterized only after the peak T cell response. After two AZD1222 doses, spike-specific TCR breadth and depth were significantly higher than at day 0 and than in MenACWY recipients. The whole spike protein was spanned by vaccine-associated CD4 TCRs, and dominant responses were seen in regions 160-218 and 743-854. Reportedly, almost half of the unique spike-specific TCRs recognized epitopes lying outside the regions that are mutated in the B.1.351 and B.1.1.7 variants. The 56-69-year group was small, and its depth increase did not reach significance, likely because of low power. Participants were mostly white British, with more females than males. The authors suggested clonal diversity may have been underestimated. Conclusions about previously exposed vaccinees are limited because only six or seven AZD1222 recipients were SARS-CoV-2 seropositive at baseline.

The sequence links TRBV4-1 to TRBJ2-1, with the D gene not confidently named. This sequence originates from an adult in good health. Here the sequenced sample was peripheral blood, taken on day 0 of AZD1222 vaccination. The nucleotide sequence reads TGCGCCAGCAGCCAAGAGGGCCTATCGTACAATGAGCAGTTCTTC. This is translated as CASSQEGLSYNEQFF.